Listed below are T cell receptor beta chains from one sample, sequenced in a study of response to subunit inactivated influenza vaccine. TCRdb recomputed calls from the RT-PCR reads with MiXCR, one row per CDR3 protein. The sample lists more than 400,000 distinct CDR3 sequences; approximately 10% were seen once. This material consisted of PBMCs from blood, taken 45 days after vaccination. The receptor source for this set is a man over 45 who received an inactivated influenza vaccine. The CDR3 runs from the conserved cysteine through the conserved F or W. Fields, in order: J gene, D gene, V gene, CDR3 length, clone size, CDR3 DNA, CDR3 protein. A D gene is named only where the DNA matches it firmly. A clone size is listed for some rows: how often the clone was seen (once, few, many), or a class if it is expanded.

>TRBJ1-1|TRBD1|TRBV11-2|15|many
TGTGCCAGCAGCTTAAGTGCGACAGGGGGAACTGAAGCTTTCTTT
CASSLSATGGTEAFF
>TRBJ2-3|TRBD2|TRBV5-1|16|.
TGCGCCAGCAGCCTCGGACTAGCGGATAGCACAGATACGCAGTATTTT
CASSLGLADSTDTQYF
>TRBJ2-3|TRBD2|TRBV24-1|15|many
TGTGCCACCCGAGCCAGCGGGGGTCACACAGATACGCAGTATTTT
CATRASGGHTDTQYF
>TRBJ2-1|.|TRBV5-1|14|many
TGCGCCAGCAGCTTTCAGGGCAGGGCTAATGAGCAGTTCTTC
CASSFQGRANEQFF
>TRBJ2-7|TRBD2|TRBV29-1|12|few
TGCAGCGTTCCAGCGGGAGGAAACGAGCAGTACTTC
CSVPAGGNEQYF
>TRBJ2-1|.|TRBV5-4|14|few
TGTGCCAGCAGCTTGGCCAAGTCAACACCAAAGCAGTTCTTC
CASSLAKSTPKQFF
>TRBJ2-3|TRBD1|TRBV11-2|15|few
TGTGCCAGCAGCTCCCAGACAGGGGGCTCAGATACGCAGTATTTT
CASSSQTGGSDTQYF
>TRBJ2-7|.|TRBV9|17|few
TGTGCCAGCAGCGTAGGTGCCAAGGCGGAGATTCAGCACGAGCAGTACTTC
CASSVGAKAEIQHEQYF
>TRBJ2-5|.|TRBV6-1|12|few
TGTGCCAGCAGGCCGAAACAAGAGACCCAGTACTTC
CASRPKQETQYF
>TRBJ1-1|.|TRBV7-8|12|.
TGTGCCAGCAGGGGGGCCAACACTGAAGCTTTCTTT
CASRGANTEAFF
>TRBJ2-1|TRBD1|TRBV7-2|15|.
TGTGCCAGCAGCTTAGCGGGGACAGGGCTCGATGAGCAGTTCTTC
CASSLAGTGLDEQFF
>TRBJ2-4|.|TRBV10-3|14|.
TGTGCCATAATGGGTGACCTAGCCAAAAACATTCAGTACTTC
CAIMGDLAKNIQYF
>TRBJ2-2|TRBD2|TRBV6-5|15|.
TGTGCCAGCAGTTACTCCCCGGGGGGCACCGGGGAGCTGTTTTTT
CASSYSPGGTGELFF
>TRBJ2-2|TRBD1|TRBV4-2|16|.
TGTGCCAGCAGCGCCATGCCGGGACAGTCAACCGGGGAGCTGTTTTTT
CASSAMPGQSTGELFF
>TRBJ1-2|.|TRBV20-1|14|few
TGCAGTGCTACCCCGGACGGTGAGCTCTATGGCTACACCTTC
CSATPDGELYGYTF
>TRBJ1-1|TRBD1|TRBV28|12|few
TGTGCCGTCAAGGGGGCGAACACTGAAGCTTTCTTT
CAVKGANTEAFF
>TRBJ2-1|TRBD1|TRBV14|14|.
TGTGCCAGCAGCCGGGACAGGGGGAGTAATGAGCAGTTCTTC
CASSRDRGSNEQFF
>TRBJ2-7|TRBD2|TRBV6-5|17|.
TGTGCCAGCAGGTACACTCTAGCGGGAGATCCCACCTACGAGCAGTACTTC
CASRYTLAGDPTYEQYF
>TRBJ1-5|TRBD1|TRBV6-2/TRBV6-3|14|.
TGTGCCAGCAGTTCGTTGACAGGGGATCAGCCCCAGCATTTT
CASSSLTGDQPQHF
>TRBJ2-7|.|TRBV4-3|13|.
TGCGCCAGCAGCCCATGGGACGGCTACGAGCAGTACTTC
CASSPWDGYEQYF
>TRBJ2-3|.|TRBV12-3/TRBV12-4|17|many
TGTGCCAGCAGTTTAGGAGGTGGGGACACCAGCACAGATACGCAGTATTTT
CASSLGGGDTSTDTQYF
>TRBJ2-3|.|TRBV6-5|13|.
TGTGCCAGCAGTTACTCGATGGGGTATCCGCAGTATTTT
CASSYSMGYPQYF
>TRBJ1-2|.|TRBV6-2/TRBV6-3|14|.
TGTGCCAGCAGCCGTACTACAAGGAGCTATGGCTACACCTTC
CASSRTTRSYGYTF
>TRBJ2-1|TRBD2|TRBV7-3|15|.
TGTGCCAGCAGCCGTACTAGCGGGACCCCCTATGAGCAGTTCTTC
CASSRTSGTPYEQFF
>TRBJ2-3|TRBD2|TRBV4-2|19|many
TGTGCCAGCAGCCAAGATGACCTGACTAGCGGGGGGGCGTGGGATACGCAGTATTTT
CASSQDDLTSGGAWDTQYF
>TRBJ2-1|TRBD1|TRBV5-1|16|few
TGCGCCAGCAGCTTGTACGGGACAGGGACCTCCAATGAGCAGTTCTTC
CASSLYGTGTSNEQFF
>TRBJ1-2|TRBD1|TRBV27|14|few
TGTGCCAGCAGGAACACAGGGGGCAGCTATGGCTACACCTTC
CASRNTGGSYGYTF
>TRBJ2-1|.|TRBV7-2|13|few
TGTGCCAGCAGCTCCACATACAGGGATGAGCAGTTCTTC
CASSSTYRDEQFF
>TRBJ1-2|TRBD1|TRBV5-1|16|many
TGCGCCAGCAGCTTGGTCCCAGGGGGAACTTTTGATGGCTACACCTTC
CASSLVPGGTFDGYTF
>TRBJ2-4|.|TRBV6-5|15|.
TGTGCCAGCAGTTACTCGAAGGGGGTCAAAAACATTCAGTACTTC
CASSYSKGVKNIQYF
>TRBJ1-2|TRBD1|TRBV28|14|.
TGTGCCAGCAGTTTATGGGGGACAGGAGATGGCTACACCTTC
CASSLWGTGDGYTF
>TRBJ2-5|.|TRBV7-2|14|many
TGTGCCAGCAGCTTAGTCAGTACTGGGGAGACCCAGTACTTC
CASSLVSTGETQYF
>TRBJ2-3|TRBD2|TRBV20-1|18|few
TGCAGTGCTTGGAGCCTACCGGGACTAGCGGGACTCACAGATACGCAGTATTTT
CSAWSLPGLAGLTDTQYF
>TRBJ1-5|.|TRBV7-2|15|.
TGTGCCAGCAGCTTACAGACAGGTACCCGGGGGCCCCAGCATTTT
CASSLQTGTRGPQHF
>TRBJ1-2|.|TRBV2|12|.
TGTGCCAGGAGGACAGCAGTCTATGGCTACACCTTC
CARRTAVYGYTF
>TRBJ2-1|TRBD2|TRBV4-2|17|.
TGTGCCAGCAGCCAAGCTTATTCTAGCGGGGGGGCCGATGAGCAGTTCTTC
CASSQAYSSGGADEQFF
>TRBJ2-3|.|TRBV27|15|many
TGTGCCAGCATGGGTAAAGGGTTCACCGCAGATACGCAGTATTTT
CASMGKGFTADTQYF
>TRBJ2-7|.|TRBV3-1|14|.
TGTGCCAGCAGCCAATCGACCCGTCCCTACGAGCAGTACTTC
CASSQSTRPYEQYF
>TRBJ2-1|.|TRBV14|14|few
TGTGCCAGCAGCCAAGATCACGCATACAATGAGCAGTTCTTC
CASSQDHAYNEQFF
>TRBJ2-7|.|TRBV3-1|15|few
TGTGCCAGCGCAACGGGGTACAGGGCCCCCTACGAGCAGTACTTC
CASATGYRAPYEQYF
>TRBJ1-1|.|TRBV20-1|13|few
TGCAGTGCTAGGATTGGGGTGAACACTGAAGCTTTCTTT
CSARIGVNTEAFF
>TRBJ2-7|.|TRBV30|13|.
TGTGCCTGGAGTGTTGCCAGCCCCTACGAGCAGTACTTC
CAWSVASPYEQYF
>TRBJ2-5|TRBD2|TRBV7-8|16|many
TGTGCCAGCAGCAAACGGGTTAGCGGGGCAAAAGAGACCCAGTATTTC
CASSKRVSGAKETQYF
>TRBJ2-5|.|TRBV11-2|15|few
TGTGCCAGCAGCTTAGTCAAGGGTTTCGGAGAGACCCAGTACTTC
CASSLVKGFGETQYF
>TRBJ2-2|.|TRBV12-3/TRBV12-4|14|many
TGTGCCAGCAGGACGACTGCCAACACCGGGGAGCTGTTTTTT
CASRTTANTGELFF
>TRBJ1-1|.|TRBV18|12|few
TGTGCCAGCTCAGCGGGGTTCGCTGAAGCTTTCTTT
CASSAGFAEAFF
>TRBJ1-5|.|TRBV6-1|13|few
TGTGCCTCCCAGGAGGACACCGGGAGGCCCCAGCATTTT
CASQEDTGRPQHF
>TRBJ2-2|.|TRBV27|15|many
TGTGCCAGCAGCCAAGGGACAACGAACACCGGGGAGCTGTTTTTT
CASSQGTTNTGELFF
>TRBJ2-7|.|TRBV28|12|many
TGTGCCAGCAGTTTCACGGGACGCGAGCAGTACTTC
CASSFTGREQYF
>TRBJ2-3|.|TRBV6-1|14|.
TGTGCCAGCAAGCTGCTGCAGGGCACAGATACGCAGTATTTT
CASKLLQGTDTQYF
>TRBJ1-5|.|TRBV27|12|many
TGTGCCAGCAGTTTATTTGGTCAGCCCCAGCATTTT
CASSLFGQPQHF
>TRBJ1-1|.|TRBV6-2/TRBV6-3|13|many
TGTGCCAGCAAAATGGGAATGAAAACTGAAGCTTTCTTT
CASKMGMKTEAFF
>TRBJ1-1|.|TRBV24-1|11|.
TGTGCCACCAGATCGAACACTGAAGCTTTCTTT
CATRSNTEAFF
>TRBJ2-7|.|TRBV5-1|15|many
TGCGCCAGCACCCTCCGGGACAGCGGGTCCTACGAGCAGTACTTC
CASTLRDSGSYEQYF
>TRBJ2-5|TRBD2|TRBV24-1|16|few
TGTGCCACCAGTGACCCGGGACTAGCGAACCAAGAGACCCAGTACTTC
CATSDPGLANQETQYF